Each of the 15 T cell receptor beta chains below was sequenced from the same sample in a study of blood T cell repertoires in COVID-19. Using immunoSEQ multiplex PCR, the repertoire was profiled, and TCRdb retains in-frame clones only, with some absent. The repertoire holds some 100,000 clones, approximately 90% seen once, with 2.1% in the top ten. Sample: peripheral blood. Source of these receptors: a man aged 45-60 years with active COVID-19.

This sequence joins TRBV6-2 or TRBV6-3 and TRBJ2-4, with D hard to call. The V gene lost 4 bases and the J gene lost 9 bases, with 16 bases spanning the gap. This CDR3 comprises 14 residues. Per germline, CDR1 MNHEY and CDR2 SVGEGT. The CDR3 region is CASSSSMFRSIQYF. CDR3 DNA: TGTGCCAGCAGTTCTTCAATGTTCCGGAGCATTCAGTACTTC.

This sequence joins TRBV5-1 and TRBJ2-7, with 10 bases aligning to TRBD1. Germline CDR1 reads SGHRS; CDR2 reads YFSETQ. J lost 6 bases, V lost 4 bases, and 7 bases had no gene match. The CDR3 is 14 residues long. CDR3 sequence reads: CASSLPGQGTEQYF. CDR3 bases: TGCGCCAGCAGCCTGCCGGGACAGGGGACCGAGCAGTACTTC.

The rearrangement joins TRBV11-2 to TRBJ1-1; D possibly corresponds to TRBD1 (5 bases). The CDR3 covers 15 residues. Germline-derived CDR1 and CDR2 are SGHAT and FQNNGV. V lost 1 base and J lost 0, with 9 bases in between. CDR3 nucleotide sequence: TGTGCCAGCAGCTTAGTCCCAGGGCTGAACACTGAAGCTTTCTTT. This encodes CASSLVPGLNTEAFF.

The chain carries TRBV6-1 and TRBJ1-1; no definite D call. This CDR3 region has 14 residues. Germline CDR1 MNHNS, CDR2 SASEGT. With 3 bases removed from V and 5 bases from J, the gap between germline ends came to 13 bases. The CDR3 sequence: CASSESFGRTEAFF. CDR3 in DNA: TGTGCCAGCAGTGAGTCGTTTGGGAGGACTGAAGCTTTCTTT.

The chain joins TRBV3-1 (or the pseudogene TRBV3-2) to TRBJ2-3, with 13 bases aligning to TRBD2. Per germline, CDR1 LGHDT and CDR2 YNNKEL (reference sequence). The CDR3 is made up of 16 amino acids. V shed 4 bases and J 2 bases; nucleotides not matched to a gene: 3. In nucleotides, the CDR3 is TGTGCCAGCAGCCTCGGGACTAGCGGGGTCACAGATACGCAGTATTTT. The encoded protein is CASSLGTSGVTDTQYF.

This chain connects TRBV7-9 to TRBJ2-5, with 7 bases matching TRBD1. The CDR3 consists of 16 residues. J lost 5 bases, V lost 5 bases, and 14 bases had no gene match. From germline, CDR1 is SEHNR and CDR2 FQNEAQ (reference sequence). The CDR3 nucleotides read TGTGCCAGCAGCCAAAAATCGACAGGGTGGGATGAGACCCAGTACTTC. This translates into CASSQKSTGWDETQYF. The full variable domain, with the rest looked up from reference TRBV7-9 and TRBJ2-5, is DTGVSQNPRHKITKRGQNVTFRCDPISEHNRLYWYRQTLGQGPEFLTYFQNEAQLEKSRLLSDRFSAERPKGSFSTLEIQRTEQGDSAMYLCASSQKSTGWDETQYFGPGTRLLVL.

This chain links TRBV30 with TRBJ1-6; 9 nucleotides agree with TRBD1. V was pared by 4 bases and J by 7 bases, with 8 bases of the junction left unmatched. The V gene's germline CDR1 is GTSNPN and CDR2 SVGIG (reference sequence). CDR3 length equals 15 residues. The CDR3 region is CAWIAGTGLNSPLHF. DNA for the CDR3: TGTGCCTGGATCGCGGGGACAGGGCTGAATTCACCCCTCCACTTT.

This rearrangement joins TRBV21-1 to TRBJ1-2; the table assigns TRBD1, which was not confirmed against the DNA. TRBV21-1 is classified as a pseudogene. The CDR3 spans 18 residues. CDR3 DNA sequence: TGTGCCAGCAGAAGACTGTTGGGACAGGGTAAGGTCCGGCTGGGATACACCTTC. Protein: CASRRLLGQGKVRLGYTF.

V and J are TRBV21-1 and TRBJ2-7; the table's D gene call, TRBD1, was not cross checked with the DNA. TRBV21-1 is deemed a pseudogene. The CDR3 is 16 amino acids. CDR3 loop: CASSRGETGDFYEQYV. The CDR3, as DNA: TGTGCCAGCAGCAGAGGGGAGACAGGAGACTTCTACGAGCAGTACGTC.

The J gene is TRBJ1-6, the V gene TRBV15, with TRBD1 as a possible D gene (6 bases). Trimming stripped 1 base from V and 0 bases from J, with 22 bases between. Looked up from germline, CDR1 is LNHNV and CDR2 is YYDKDF (reference sequence). CDR3 length: 21 residues. The chain's CDR3 is CATSRALGGPPLSSYNSPLHF. In DNA form, the CDR3 reads TGTGCCACCAGCAGAGCCCTGGGGGGGCCCCCATTGAGCTCCTATAATTCACCCCTCCACTTT.

The chain recombines TRBV5-6 with TRBJ1-2; the D is unclear. V was clipped by 4 bases and J by 1 base, with 5 bases between them. CDR3 length: 12 amino acids. From germline, CDR1 is SGHDT and CDR2 YYEEEE. CDR3 nucleotide sequence: TGTGCCAGCAGCCGGAGTAACTATGGCTACACCTTC. Its translation: CASSRSNYGYTF.

The chain uses TRBV20-1 and TRBJ1-1; 10 positions agree with TRBD1. Germline lookup yields CDR1 DFQATT and CDR2 SNEGSKA (reference sequence). V lost 3 bases and J lost 0; bases outside the gene matches: 1. The CDR3 is 14 amino acids. The DNA for the CDR3 is TGCAGTGCTAGTGGACAGGGGGTGAACACTGAAGCTTTCTTT. Protein product: CSASGQGVNTEAFF.

The CDR3 DNA follows: TGTGCCAGCAGCAAACGACTCTCAGCGGCACTCTCAGATACGCAGTATTTT. Translating gives CASSKRLSAALSDTQYF. The V and J genes are TRBV7-6 and TRBJ2-3, with a weak D call TRBD2 (5 bases). The CDR3 sequence is 17 residues long. Per the germline V gene, CDR1 is SGHVS and CDR2 is FNYEAQ. Trimming removed 5 bases at V and 4 bases at J, with 22 bases between.

V and J are TRBV7-8 and TRBJ2-7; no clear D gene. Per germline, CDR1 SGHVS and CDR2 FQNEAQ. Trimming left V 1 base short and J 4 bases short, with 11 bases between. CDR3 length: 14 amino acids. CDR3 region: CASSLDYFLYEQYF. CDR3 nucleotide sequence: TGTGCCAGCAGCTTAGACTACTTCCTATACGAGCAGTACTTC.

The rearrangement links TRBV27 to TRBJ2-7; tentatively, D is TRBD1 (5 bases). Germline CDR1 and CDR2: MNHEY and SMNVEV (reference sequence). This CDR3 is built from 13 residues. The V end was cut by 3 bases, the J end by 6 bases, with 12 bases between. The chain's CDR3 is CASSFQGSAEQYF. In DNA, the CDR3 is TGTGCCAGCAGTTTCCAGGGTTCGGCCGAGCAGTACTTC.